Listed below are T cell receptor beta chains from one sample, sequenced in a study of cytomegalovirus exposure and HLA in healthy donors. Assay used: immunoSEQ multiplex PCR; TCRdb lists only in-frame clones, some missing. The repertoire holds some 70,000 clones, roughly 65% seen once, with 13% to 15% in the top ten. The specimen sequenced was PBMCs. Receptor source: a male donor in good health and CMV-seropositive. Each CDR3 is given with its conserved first and last residue. The D gene is left open where the match is weak. Size tells how often a clone was seen (once, few, many) or the class of an expanded clone, and some rows leave it out.

V	size	J	D	CDR3	DNA
TRBV4-1	-	TRBJ2-7	-	CASSQDRVASYEQYF	TGCGCCAGCAGCCAAGACAGGGTTGCCTCCTACGAGCAGTACTTC
TRBV5-5	few	TRBJ1-4	-	CASSLAGLEFNEKLFF	TGTGCCAGCAGCTTGGCCGGACTGGAATTTAATGAAAAACTGTTTTTT
TRBV5-5	-	TRBJ1-6	TRBD1	CASSLGRTGASPLHF	TGTGCCAGCAGCTTGGGACGGACAGGGGCTTCACCCCTCCACTTT
TRBV29-1	-	TRBJ2-7	TRBD1	CSVETGGAHEQYF	TGCAGCGTTGAAACAGGGGGAGCCCACGAGCAGTACTTC
TRBV7-2	-	TRBJ2-3	TRBD2	CASSLIASGGVSTDTQYF	TGTGCCAGCAGCTTGATCGCTAGCGGGGGGGTCAGCACAGATACGCAGTATTTT
TRBV5-4	-	TRBJ2-7	-	CASGLTGDHEQYF	TGTGCCAGCGGATTGACGGGGGACCACGAGCAGTACTTC
TRBV4-3	-	TRBJ2-3	-	CASSQEDREGTDTQYF	TGCGCCAGCAGCCAAGAGGATAGGGAGGGCACAGATACGCAGTATTTT
TRBV11-2	once	TRBJ2-7	TRBD2	CASSRSGTSGSYEQYF	TGTGCCAGCAGCCGATCAGGGACTAGCGGGAGTTACGAGCAGTACTTC
TRBV2	-	TRBJ1-2	-	CASSVQGNGYTF	TGTGCCAGCAGTGTCCAGGGTAATGGCTACACCTTC
TRBV6-5	few	TRBJ2-2	TRBD1	CASDRLLNTGELFF	TGTGCCTCGGACAGGCTTTTGAACACCGGGGAGCTGTTTTTT
TRBV5-4	few	TRBJ2-3	-	CASSGQGGTDTQYF	TGTGCCAGCAGCGGACAGGGAGGGACAGATACGCAGTATTTT
TRBV5-1	-	TRBJ1-3	TRBD1	CASSLEGQGAGNTIYF	TGCGCCAGCAGCTTGGAGGGACAGGGAGCTGGAAACACCATATATTTT
TRBV10-3	-	TRBJ1-5	-	CAISDRSQGSNQPQHF	TGTGCCATCAGTGATAGGTCTCAGGGAAGCAATCAGCCCCAGCATTTT
TRBV29-1	-	TRBJ2-3	-	CSSTPLGGGTDTQYF	TGCAGCTCAACCCCATTGGGCGGGGGCACAGATACGCAGTATTTT
TRBV6-1	-	TRBJ2-5	-	CASSYNLAQETQYF	TGTGCCAGCAGCTACAACCTAGCCCAAGAGACCCAGTACTTC